Detailed here is one T cell receptor beta chain. The target antigen is unknown. Survey-level immunoSEQ v3.0 assays were run. Generated by immunoSEQ multiplex PCR, the TCRdb table keeps only in-frame clones and is missing some. This sample has approximately 20,000 clones, with roughly 80% found just once. The data are from a study of long-term antiretroviral therapy in people with HIV. Study conclusions and caveats: Repertoires from HIV showed CDR3 length ranges narrower than those of controls. Dominance of pre-ART expanded clones persisted, fluctuating and often declining after ART. Sampling of blood ran from the mid-2000s to the late 2010s, and older ART regimens were possibly in use. Transplant donor controls retained higher diversity, though diversity increased after ART.

Germline values: CDR1 SEHNR, CDR2 FQNEAQ (reference sequence). V lost 2 bases to trimming and J lost 3 bases, with 13 bases between them. The CDR3 sequence is 16 residues long. Sequencing used unsorted PBMCs, obtained 0.9 years after starting antiretroviral therapy. The sequence came from a man aged 18 to 35 with HIV. The genes are TRBV7-9 and TRBJ2-2; D is unclear. The CDR3 DNA sequence: TGTGCCAGCAGCTTACCGACACCCTCGGACACCGGGGAGCTGTTTTTT. This sequence encodes CASSLPTPSDTGELFF.